These T cell receptor beta chains were read from a single sample in a study of cytomegalovirus exposure and HLA in healthy donors. The protocol was immunoSEQ multiplex PCR, while the TCRdb copy is restricted to in-frame clones and leaves out a portion. The table lists 95,000 to 100,000 clones, 76% of them singletons, with roughly 2% in the top ten. What was sequenced was PBMCs. The source of these receptors is a middle-aged man in good health and CMV-seronegative. Each CDR3 is given with its conserved first and last residue.

v_call,j_call,cdr3_aa
TRBV7-9,TRBJ2-2,CASSLVRQIRTGELFF
TRBV5-6,TRBJ1-2,CASSAPVQGVEGYTF
TRBV7-8,TRBJ1-5,CASSLNRVGPQHF
TRBV5-6,TRBJ1-1,CASIALGEGITEAFF
TRBV19,TRBJ2-5,CASSIQGALETQYF
TRBV5-1,TRBJ1-4,CASSLGATTNEKLFF
TRBV18,TRBJ2-1,CASSPKSQDSSYNEQFF
TRBV19,TRBJ2-5,CASSPRTGSETQYF
TRBV7-9,TRBJ1-2,CSSSLGRRTNYGYTF
TRBV7-2,TRBJ2-2,CASSRGLANTGELFF
TRBV7-3,TRBJ2-1,CASSLAGGMGEQFF
TRBV6-4,TRBJ2-5,CASSPGTGNQETQYF
TRBV18,TRBJ1-2,CASSPSAENYGYTF
TRBV6-1,TRBJ2-1,CASSGWGGVNNEQFF
TRBV27,TRBJ2-1,CASNPSGGYNEQFF
TRBV28,TRBJ2-1,CASSSSGLAGGFYNEQFF
TRBV5-1,TRBJ2-7,CASRLVDEQYF
TRBV4-3,TRBJ2-3,CATGTRNTQYF
TRBV7-2,TRBJ2-7,CASSWTGNYEQYF
TRBV28,TRBJ1-3,CASSPAGGSGNTIYF
TRBV6-5,TRBJ2-7,CASSGAGTSNYEQYF
TRBV30,TRBJ2-7,CAWSVMAGSYEQYF
TRBV28,TRBJ1-3,CASSSGLYSGNTIYF
TRBV4-1,TRBJ2-1,CASSQPLTGNLGNEQFF
TRBV19,TRBJ2-1,CASSITYNEQFF